This T cell receptor beta chain was observed in a study of T cells after yellow fever vaccination. This clonotype was observed many times. Its antigen is not identified. A single record per CDR3 protein comes from TCRdb applying MiXCR to the 5' RACE reads. There are some 250,000 distinct CDR3 sequences in the sample; more than 3.5% occur only once, and around a fifth lies in the top ten. The germline gives CDR1 SGHTA, CDR2 FQGNSA. Trimming cost V 1 base and J 2 bases, with 5 bases left between them. This CDR3 has 13 residues. Findings and caveats of the study: Primary-vaccination clones mostly resurfaced post-booster (around 95% CD4, roughly 87% CD8). FACS-sorted repertoires could contain abundant clonotypes contaminating from the bulk population.

The starting material was PBMCs, obtained 15 days after the yellow fever booster vaccination. The chain has TRBV7-2 and TRBJ2-5; the D is unclear. The receptor's source is a man aged 18-30 years who received the YFV17D yellow fever vaccine. The CDR3 loop reads CASSLELQETQYF. Written as DNA, the CDR3 is TGTGCCAGCAGCTTAGAGTTGCAAGAGACCCAGTACTTC.